The rows below give T cell receptor beta chains drawn from one sample of a study of neurological immune-mediated disorders. A single record per CDR3 protein comes from TCRdb applying MiXCR to the 5' RACE reads. In the table there are tens of thousands of distinct CDR3 sequences, 11% of which are singletons. The sample comprised PBMCs. These receptors originate from a man aged 55 to 70 with HTLV-1-associated myelopathy (HAM/TSP). Each CDR3 is given with its conserved first and last residue. Fields, in order: V gene, D gene, clone size, J gene, CDR3 protein, CDR3 DNA. D genes are given only for firm matches. The size of a clone is reported for some rows only, either as once, few or many, or as a class for expanded clones.

TRBV29-1	.	many	TRBJ2-1	CSADDPGLYEQFF	TGCAGCGCTGACGATCCAGGCTTATATGAGCAGTTCTTC
TRBV29-1	.	.	TRBJ1-2	CSVQGLKGYTF	TGCAGCGTTCAGGGGCTGAAAGGCTACACCTTC
TRBV5-1	TRBD1	many	TRBJ1-3	CASSLEAPDRGNTIYF	TGCGCCAGCAGCTTGGAAGCCCCGGACAGGGGAAACACCATATATTTT
TRBV5-8	TRBD1	many	TRBJ2-1	CASSRTGGSDEQFF	TGTGCCAGCAGCCGGACAGGGGGCAGCGATGAGCAGTTCTTC
TRBV12-5	.	many	TRBJ2-7	CASGLVARHEQYF	TGTGCTAGTGGTTTGGTAGCTCGCCACGAGCAGTACTTC
TRBV20-1	TRBD1	many	TRBJ2-3	CSARDSLSTDTQYF	TGCAGTGCTCGGGACAGCCTAAGCACAGATACGCAGTATTTT
TRBV4-1	.	many	TRBJ1-4	CASSQMTGGNEKLFF	TGCGCCAGCAGCCAGATGACCGGCGGTAATGAAAAACTGTTTTTT
TRBV7-8	.	many	TRBJ2-7	CASSYGEYEQYF	TGTGCCAGCAGCTATGGGGAGTACGAGCAGTACTTC
TRBV2	.	many	TRBJ2-2	CASSANTGELFF	TGTGCCAGCAGTGCGAACACCGGGGAGCTGTTTTTT
TRBV11-2	.	many	TRBJ2-3	CASSLERSDTQYF	TGTGCCAGCAGCTTGGAGAGGTCAGATACGCAGTATTTT
TRBV3-1	.	.	TRBJ2-1	CASTGPHRSPWSYNEQFF	TGTGCCAGTACCGGGCCCCACCGCTCTCCGTGGTCCTACAATGAGCAGTTCTTC
TRBV5-1	.	medium-sized	TRBJ2-1	CASSLSGNGYNEQFF	TGCGCCAGCAGCTTGTCTGGGAATGGCTACAATGAGCAGTTCTTC
TRBV12-3/TRBV12-4	TRBD1	many	TRBJ1-5	CASSFRDRGLQPQHF	TGTGCCAGCAGTTTTAGGGACAGGGGGCTTCAGCCCCAGCATTTT